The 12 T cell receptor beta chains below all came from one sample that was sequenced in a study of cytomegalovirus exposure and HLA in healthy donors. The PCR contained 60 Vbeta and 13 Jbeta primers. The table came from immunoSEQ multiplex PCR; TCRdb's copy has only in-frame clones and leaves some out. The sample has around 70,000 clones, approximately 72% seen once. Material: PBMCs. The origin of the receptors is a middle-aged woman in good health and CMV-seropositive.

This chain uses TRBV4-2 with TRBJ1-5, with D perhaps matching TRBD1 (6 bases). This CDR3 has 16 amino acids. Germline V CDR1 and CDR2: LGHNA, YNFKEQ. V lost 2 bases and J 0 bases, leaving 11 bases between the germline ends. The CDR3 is CASSQSDRISNQPQHF. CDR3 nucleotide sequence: TGTGCCAGCAGCCAATCCGACAGGATTAGCAATCAGCCCCAGCATTTT.

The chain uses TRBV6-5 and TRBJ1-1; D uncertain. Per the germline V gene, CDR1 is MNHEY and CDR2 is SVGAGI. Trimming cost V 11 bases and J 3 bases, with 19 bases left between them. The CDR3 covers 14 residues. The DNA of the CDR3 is TGTGCCGGCAATTACTCTTTCTTAGACACTGAAGCTTTCTTT. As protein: CAGNYSFLDTEAFF.

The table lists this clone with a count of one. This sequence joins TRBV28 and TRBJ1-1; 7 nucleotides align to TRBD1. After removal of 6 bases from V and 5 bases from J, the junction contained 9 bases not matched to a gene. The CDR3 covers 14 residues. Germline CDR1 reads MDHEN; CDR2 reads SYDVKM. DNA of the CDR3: TGTGCCAGCAGCAGACAGGGTGTTTGGACTGAAGCTTTCTTT. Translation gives CASSRQGVWTEAFF.

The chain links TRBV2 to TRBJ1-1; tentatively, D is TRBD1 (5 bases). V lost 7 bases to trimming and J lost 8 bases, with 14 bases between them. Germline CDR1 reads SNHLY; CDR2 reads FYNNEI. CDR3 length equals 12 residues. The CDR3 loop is CASKDTLREAFF. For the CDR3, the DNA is TGTGCCAGCAAGGACACCCTCAGGGAAGCTTTCTTT.

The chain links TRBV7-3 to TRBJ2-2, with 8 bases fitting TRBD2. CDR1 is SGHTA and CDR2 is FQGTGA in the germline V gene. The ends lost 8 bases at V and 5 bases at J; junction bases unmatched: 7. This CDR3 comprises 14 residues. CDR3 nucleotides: TGTGCCAGCTCAGCGGGGGCAAGGACCGGGGAGCTGTTTTTT. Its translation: CASSAGARTGELFF.

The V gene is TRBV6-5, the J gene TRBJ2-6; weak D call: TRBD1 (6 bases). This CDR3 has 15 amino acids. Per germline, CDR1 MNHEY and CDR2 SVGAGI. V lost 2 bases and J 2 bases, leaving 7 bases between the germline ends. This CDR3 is CASSYRGTGANVLTF. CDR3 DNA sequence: TGTGCCAGCAGTTACAGGGGGACTGGGGCCAACGTCCTGACTTTC.

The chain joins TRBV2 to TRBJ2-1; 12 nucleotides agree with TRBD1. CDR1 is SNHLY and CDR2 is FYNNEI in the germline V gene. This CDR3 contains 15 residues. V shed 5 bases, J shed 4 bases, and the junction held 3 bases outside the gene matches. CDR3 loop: CASSPGQGAYNEQFF. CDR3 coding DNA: TGTGCCAGCAGTCCGGGACAGGGGGCATACAATGAGCAGTTCTTC.

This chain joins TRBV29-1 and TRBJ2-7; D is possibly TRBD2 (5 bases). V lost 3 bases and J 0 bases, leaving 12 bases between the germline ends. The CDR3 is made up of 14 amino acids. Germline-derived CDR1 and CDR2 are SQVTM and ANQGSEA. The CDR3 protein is CSVESGESSYEQYF. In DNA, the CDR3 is TGCAGCGTTGAGAGCGGCGAGAGCTCCTACGAGCAGTACTTC.

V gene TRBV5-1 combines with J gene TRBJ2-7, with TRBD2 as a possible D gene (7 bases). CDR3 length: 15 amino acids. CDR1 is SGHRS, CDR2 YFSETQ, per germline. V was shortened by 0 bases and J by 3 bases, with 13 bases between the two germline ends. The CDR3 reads CASSLEGGGLYEQYF. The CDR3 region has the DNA TGCGCCAGCAGCTTGGAGGGGGGGGGACTCTACGAGCAGTACTTC.

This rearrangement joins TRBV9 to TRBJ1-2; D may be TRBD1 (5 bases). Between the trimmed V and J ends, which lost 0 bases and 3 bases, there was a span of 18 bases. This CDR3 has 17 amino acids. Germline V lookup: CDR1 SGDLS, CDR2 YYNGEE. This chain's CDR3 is CASSVAFSGEDYYGYTF. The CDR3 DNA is TGTGCCAGCAGCGTAGCTTTTTCGGGGGAGGACTACTATGGCTACACCTTC.

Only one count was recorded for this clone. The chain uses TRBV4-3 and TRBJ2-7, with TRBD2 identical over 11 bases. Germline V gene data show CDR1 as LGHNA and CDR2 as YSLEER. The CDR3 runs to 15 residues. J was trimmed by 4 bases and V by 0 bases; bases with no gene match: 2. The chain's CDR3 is CASSQEVAGGYEQYF. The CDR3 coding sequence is TGCGCCAGCAGCCAAGAGGTAGCGGGGGGGTACGAGCAGTACTTC.

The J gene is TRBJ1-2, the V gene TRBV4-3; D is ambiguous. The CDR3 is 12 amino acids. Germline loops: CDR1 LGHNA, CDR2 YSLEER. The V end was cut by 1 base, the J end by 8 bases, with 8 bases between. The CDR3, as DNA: TGCGCCAGCAGCCAAGGGGCAGACGGCTACACCTTC. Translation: CASSQGADGYTF.